A selection of T cell receptor beta chains follows, all from one sample in a study of T cells in tuberculosis. The method was immunoSEQ multiplex PCR; TCRdb's version includes in-frame clones alone and lacks a portion of them. The sample records roughly 34,000 clones, roughly 90% being singletons. Material for sequencing was PBMCs. These receptors were obtained from a donor aged 10-29 years with latent tuberculosis or without tuberculosis infection. Some clones in this sample may be carry-over from other donors' samples. CDR3s include the opening cysteine and the closing phenylalanine or tryptophan. A D gene is named only where the DNA matches it firmly. Clone size is shown for a subset of rows, as once, few, many or a class of expanded clone.

clone size	D gene	J gene	V gene	CDR3 DNA	CDR3 protein
-	-	TRBJ1-2	TRBV6-1	TGTGCCAGCAGCGAAGTTACGCCCACTCAGGGGTATGGCTACACCTTC	CASSEVTPTQGYGYTF
-	-	TRBJ2-4	TRBV4-1	TGCGCCAGCAGCCAAGACCCCCCAGGGCTAGCCAAAAACATTCAGTACTTC	CASSQDPPGLAKNIQYF
-	-	TRBJ2-1	TRBV6-1	TGTGCCAGCAGCCGAATGGTCGGCCCAGCGAATGAGCAGTTCTTC	CASSRMVGPANEQFF
-	-	TRBJ1-4	TRBV5-1	TGCGCCAGCAGCTTGGACGGATCCCAGGGTACTAATGAAAAACTGTTTTTT	CASSLDGSQGTNEKLFF
-	-	TRBJ1-2	TRBV27	TGTGCCAGCAGTTTAAGACAGGCGGCACTTAACTATGGCTACACCTTC	CASSLRQAALNYGYTF
-	-	TRBJ2-3	TRBV7-9	TGTGCCAGCAGCTTATGGCCCACAGATACGCAGTATTTT	CASSLWPTDTQYF
-	-	TRBJ2-2	TRBV5-1	TGCGCCAGCAGCTTGGAACCAGGGACCGGGGAGCTGTTTTTT	CASSLEPGTGELFF
-	-	TRBJ2-6	TRBV29-1	TGCAGCGTTAGCGCGAAAAGCATACAAAGTCGGGCCAACGTCCTGACTTTC	CSVSAKSIQSRANVLTF
-	-	TRBJ1-1	TRBV6-8	TGTGCCAGCAGGGTGGTACGGGGGGGCGAGACTGAAGCTTTCTTT	CASRVVRGGETEAFF
-	-	TRBJ2-1	TRBV5-5	TGTGCCAGCAGCTTCCGGACTAACAATGAGCAGTTCTTC	CASSFRTNNEQFF
-	-	TRBJ1-1	TRBV27	TGTGCCAGCAGTGCCCGGGACACCCGAGGAACTGAAGCTTTCTTT	CASSARDTRGTEAFF
once	-	TRBJ1-2	TRBV10-1	TGCGCCAGCAGTGTGGGGGGGCCTTCTAACTATGGCTACACCTTC	CASSVGGPSNYGYTF
-	-	TRBJ1-2	TRBV6-6	TGTGCCAGCAGTTCCTCCGACTTACTTCGCTATGGCTACACCTTC	CASSSSDLLRYGYTF
-	-	TRBJ1-1	TRBV5-6	TGTGCCAGCAGCTTGGGAGGTAACGCTGAAGCTTTCTTT	CASSLGGNAEAFF
-	TRBD1	TRBJ2-3	TRBV2	TGTGCCAGCACCGCGGGACAGGGGAACACAGATACGCAGTATTTT	CASTAGQGNTDTQYF
-	-	TRBJ2-7	TRBV6-1	TGTGCCAGCCTCGTTTCCGGTCTGGTCTACGAGCAGTACTTC	CASLVSGLVYEQYF
-	-	TRBJ2-1	TRBV7-6	TGTGCCAGCAGCTCATCTGAGGGTGCGGACAATGAGCAGTTCTTC	CASSSSEGADNEQFF
-	TRBD1	TRBJ1-6	TRBV10-2	TGCGCCAGCAGCAGGACAGGGAATTCACCCCTCCACTTT	CASSRTGNSPLHF
-	TRBD1	TRBJ1-6	TRBV10-3	TGTGCCATCACTCAGGGGGATAATTCACCCCTCCACTTT	CAITQGDNSPLHF
-	-	TRBJ2-6	TRBV15	TGTGCCACCAGCAGCGAGAGGGGGGCCAACGTCCTGACTTTC	CATSSERGANVLTF
-	-	TRBJ1-3	TRBV30	TGTGCCTGGAGTGGGGACATCTACGGAAACACCATATATTTT	CAWSGDIYGNTIYF
-	-	TRBJ2-7	TRBV19	TGTGCCAGTAGTATGGGGTACACGGCGGACAAATCCTACGAGCAGTACTTC	CASSMGYTADKSYEQYF
-	-	TRBJ2-7	TRBV5-4	TGTGCCAGCAGCCCATTGAGTTCCTACGAGCAGTACTTC	CASSPLSSYEQYF
-	-	TRBJ1-3	TRBV14	TGTGCCAGCAGCCAAGTGAGCCCTGGAAACACCATATATTTT	CASSQVSPGNTIYF
-	TRBD1	TRBJ1-6	TRBV6-1	TGTGCCAGCAGCAACCCGGGACAGGGTGGGTCACCCCTCCACTTT	CASSNPGQGGSPLHF
-	TRBD2	TRBJ2-3	TRBV5-1	TGCGCCAGCAGCGAACTTAGCGGGAGTACCGCAGATACGCAGTATTTT	CASSELSGSTADTQYF
-	-	TRBJ1-1	TRBV6-6	TGTGCCAGCAGTTACACACCCATGAACACTGAAGCTTTCTTT	CASSYTPMNTEAFF
-	-	TRBJ1-2	TRBV6-1	TGTGCCAGCAGCGAACAGGCGTTCACTAACTATGGCTACACCTTC	CASSEQAFTNYGYTF
-	-	TRBJ2-7	TRBV2	TGTGCCAGCGGGGGGGACAGGTTCTACGAGCAGTACTTC	CASGGDRFYEQYF
-	-	TRBJ1-5	TRBV19	TGTGCCAGTAGTCCCCCCGGGAAGAAAAATCAGCCCCAGCATTTT	CASSPPGKKNQPQHF
-	TRBD1	TRBJ2-5	TRBV7-6	TGTGCCAGCAGCCTCGGGACAGGGGGCCTCCTTCTCCAAGAGACCCAGTACTTC	CASSLGTGGLLLQETQYF
-	TRBD1	TRBJ1-1	TRBV7-9	TGTGCCAGCAGCTCTGTACAGGGGCCGAGTTTGAACACTGAAGCTTTCTTT	CASSSVQGPSLNTEAFF
once	-	TRBJ1-1	TRBV6-1	TGTGCCAGCAGTGATCACGGGTCTGAAGCTTTCTTT	CASSDHGSEAFF
-	-	TRBJ1-4	TRBV5-5	TGTGCCAGCAGCGTGGAACCCCAGGGGCGGTATGAAAAACTGTTTTTT	CASSVEPQGRYEKLFF
-	-	TRBJ2-2	TRBV30	TGTGCATGGAGCTCCATGGCCAACACCGGGGAGCTGTTTTTT	CAWSSMANTGELFF
-	-	TRBJ2-1	TRBV5-6	TGTGCCAGCAGCTTGGATCAGGGGTTCGATGAGCAGTTCTTC	CASSLDQGFDEQFF